The present T cell receptor (beta chain) was sequenced within a study of early T cells in non-severe SARS-CoV-2 infection. TCRdb called the 5' RACE reads again in MiXCR, with one record for every CDR3 protein. The table lists some 87,000 distinct CDR3 sequences, about 12% of them singletons. Trimming cost V 5 bases and J 11 bases, with 13 bases left between them. The CDR3 is 12 residues long. V and J are TRBV12-3 or TRBV12-4 and TRBJ1-5; possible D gene TRBD1, 6 bases. The sequenced sample was whole blood. The receptor comes from an adult who was a healthcare worker with PCR-confirmed SARS-CoV-2 infection or an uninfected control (not recorded which). The CDR3 DNA follows: TGTGCCAGCAGTCCCCAGGGGCTGGCCCAGCATTTT. This sequence encodes CASSPQGLAQHF.